This is a list of T cell receptor beta chains from one sample in a study of cytomegalovirus exposure and HLA in healthy donors. Generated by immunoSEQ multiplex PCR, the TCRdb table keeps only in-frame clones and is missing some. The sample has some 110,000 clones; roughly 86% are singletons. Sequenced input: PBMCs. The origin of the receptors is a man aged 18 to 35 in good health and CMV-seronegative. The CDR3 runs from the conserved cysteine through the conserved F or W. A D gene is named only where the DNA matches it firmly. Size values are once, few and many counts, or a class for expanded clones, and some rows have none.

TRBJ2-3 | NA | TRBV30 | NA | TGTGCCTGGAGTGTAGAGGGAGCCCTAGGTACGCAGTATTTT | CAWSVEGALGTQYF
TRBJ2-1 | NA | TRBV25-1 | TRBD2 | TGTGCCAGCAGTGAACCCGCGGGGGGGTACAATGAGCAGTTCTTC | CASSEPAGGYNEQFF
TRBJ2-7 | once | TRBV5-1 | NA | TGCGCCAGCGGGATTTTGTTGGGTGGGGGCGTCTACGAGCAGTACTTC | CASGILLGGGVYEQYF
TRBJ2-5 | NA | TRBV5-1 | TRBD2 | TGCGCCAGCAGCTTGGAGGGGACTAGTGGCGAGACCCAGTACTTC | CASSLEGTSGETQYF
TRBJ1-4 | NA | TRBV30 | NA | TGTGCCTGGAAACCGGACTTCGGCTATGAAAAACTGTTTTTT | CAWKPDFGYEKLFF
TRBJ2-1 | NA | TRBV10-1 | TRBD2 | TGCGCCAGCAGTACCGGGACTAGCGGGATTTATGAGCAGTTCTTC | CASSTGTSGIYEQFF
TRBJ2-7 | NA | TRBV5-1 | TRBD1 | TGCGCCAGCAGCACCGGGACAGGGGGCGAATTCGAGCAGTACTTC | CASSTGTGGEFEQYF
TRBJ1-3 | NA | TRBV30 | TRBD1 | TGTGCCTGGAGTGAGGGGGCCCCTGGAAACACCATATATTTT | CAWSEGAPGNTIYF
TRBJ1-5 | NA | TRBV27 | NA | TGTGCCAGCAGTTTATACTTCCGGACAGGCAATCAGCCCCAGCATTTT | CASSLYFRTGNQPQHF
TRBJ1-1 | NA | TRBV7-9 | NA | TGTGCCAGCAGCTTATCAGTAAACACTGAAGCTTTCTTT | CASSLSVNTEAFF
TRBJ2-2 | NA | TRBV11-2 | NA | TGTGCCAGCACAGTGGACACCGGGGAGCTGTTTTTT | CASTVDTGELFF
TRBJ1-2 | NA | TRBV18 | TRBD1 | TGTGCCAGCTCTCGGACAGGGGGCTATGGCTACACCTTC | CASSRTGGYGYTF
TRBJ1-2 | NA | TRBV23-1 | NA | TGCGCCAGCAGTGCGACAGTAGCATACGGCTACACCTTC | CASSATVAYGYTF
TRBJ2-5 | NA | TRBV5-4 | TRBD1 | TGTGCCAGCAGCTGGGCGGGACAGGGGGAGACCCAGTACTTC | CASSWAGQGETQYF
TRBJ2-1 | NA | TRBV7-2 | TRBD1 | TGTGCCAGCAGCTCCGACAGGGTAGTCTACAATGAGCAGTTCTTC | CASSSDRVVYNEQFF
TRBJ2-3 | NA | TRBV9 | TRBD1 | TGTGCCAGCAGCGACCACGGGACAGGGCTTAGCACAGATACGCAGTATTTT | CASSDHGTGLSTDTQYF